The 9 T cell receptor beta chains below all came from one sample that was sequenced in a study of T cell responses to AZD1222 COVID-19 vaccine. Data came from immunoSEQ multiplex PCR; TCRdb stores just in-frame clones and leaves some out. The sample records more than 70,000 clones, roughly 84% being singletons. Source: peripheral blood, taken on day 0 of AZD1222 vaccination. These TCRs come from an adult in good health.

The J gene is TRBJ1-5, the V gene TRBV5-6, with D possibly being TRBD1 (6 bases). Germline V gene lookup returns CDR1 SGHDT and CDR2 YYEEEE. This CDR3 spans 15 amino acids. The V end was cut by 6 bases, the J end by 0 bases, with 13 bases between. The CDR3 spells CASTRRQDSNQPQHF. The DNA of the CDR3 is TGTGCCAGCACTAGAAGACAGGATAGCAATCAGCCCCAGCATTTT.

The genes are TRBV19 and TRBJ2-3; 8 bases are a match to TRBD2. The CDR3 loop spans 18 amino acids. Per germline, CDR1 LNHDA and CDR2 SQIVND (reference sequence). The ends lost 4 bases at V and 0 bases at J; junction bases unmatched: 12. The CDR3 loop reads CASSNPNFAGGSTDTQYF. CDR3 sequence (DNA): TGTGCCAGTAGTAACCCCAATTTTGCGGGGGGTAGCACAGATACGCAGTATTTT.

The gene calls are TRBV19 and TRBJ2-1; 11 bases are shared with TRBD2. Germline V gene data show CDR1 as LNHDA and CDR2 as SQIVND (reference sequence). Trimming at V came to 2 bases and at J to 8 bases, leaving 14 bases not matched to a gene. This CDR3 region has 18 residues. This CDR3 is CASSIPRGSGGAGYEQFF. For the CDR3, the DNA is TGTGCCAGTAGTATACCCCGAGGTAGCGGGGGGGCCGGCTATGAGCAGTTCTTC.

CDR3 sequence reads: CASSPNPSQNYEQYF. CDR3 bases: TGTGCCAGCTCACCAAATCCCTCACAGAACTACGAGCAGTACTTC. The chain is built from TRBV18 and TRBJ2-7; no clear D. The V gene lost 2 bases and the J gene lost 3 bases, with 14 bases spanning the gap. CDR1 and CDR2 (germline): KGHSH, LQKENI. The CDR3 spans 15 residues.

This chain joins TRBV6-5 and TRBJ1-2, with TRBD1 matching over 7 bases. The CDR3 runs to 13 residues. Germline CDR1 MNHEY, CDR2 SVGAGI. Trimming removed 5 bases from V and 8 bases from J; junction bases left unmatched: 8. As DNA, the CDR3 is TGTGCCAGCAGTCGACAGGGCCTTAGGGGCTACACCTTC. Translated: CASSRQGLRGYTF.

The gene calls are TRBV7-2 and TRBJ1-5, with 8 positions matching TRBD1. Germline assignment: CDR1 SGHTA and CDR2 FQGNSA. The CDR3 is 15 amino acids. Germline trimming cut 5 bases from V and 6 bases from J; bases unmatched to any gene: 9. In nucleotides, the CDR3 is TGTGCCAGCAGCCAAGGGACAGGAAAATTTCAGCCCCAGCATTTT. This codes for CASSQGTGKFQPQHF.

The rearrangement links TRBV5-1 to TRBJ2-1; no reliable D call. V dropped 4 bases and J dropped 2 bases, with 16 bases sitting between them. This CDR3 has 16 amino acids. Germline CDR1 is SGHRS and CDR2 is YFSETQ. CDR3 residues: CASSLAPPMTYNEQFF. CDR3 nucleotides: TGCGCCAGCAGCCTTGCCCCACCTATGACCTACAATGAGCAGTTCTTC. The entire variable domain, with the rest obtained from reference TRBV5-1 and TRBJ2-1, is as follows: KAGVTQTPRYLIKTRGQQVTLSCSPISGHRSVSWYQQTPGQGLQFLFEYFSETQRNKGNFPGRFSGRQFSNSRSEMNVSTLELGDSALYLCASSLAPPMTYNEQFFGPGTRLTVL.

The sample holds a few counts of this clone. The chain recombines TRBV14 with TRBJ2-7; D call uncertain. Between the trimmed V and J ends, which lost 1 base and 0 bases, there was a span of 13 bases. The germline V gene has CDR1 SGHDN and CDR2 FVKESK. The CDR3 is made up of 16 amino acids. CDR3 region: CASSQGQRTSSYEQYF. The CDR3 nucleotides are TGTGCCAGCAGCCAAGGTCAGCGTACCAGCTCCTACGAGCAGTACTTC. Variable domain in full (rest from reference TRBV14 and TRBJ2-7): EAGVTQFPSHSVIEKGQTVTLRCDPISGHDNLYWYRRVMGKEIKFLLHFVKESKQDESGMPNNRFLAERTGGTYSTLKVQPAELEDSGVYFCASSQGQRTSSYEQYFGPGTRLTVT.

The CDR3 region is CASGDRVRAFF. For the CDR3, the DNA is TGTGCCAGCGGTGACAGGGTTCGGGCTTTCTTT. This rearrangement joins TRBV5-4 to TRBJ1-1; 7 nucleotides align to TRBD1. The CDR3 has 11 residues. Germline trimming cut 7 bases from V and 11 bases from J; bases unmatched to any gene: 8. The V gene's germline CDR1 is SGHNT and CDR2 YYREEE (reference sequence). Full variable domain (outside the CDR3, taken from reference TRBV5-4 and TRBJ1-1): ETGVTQSPTHLIKTRGQQVTLRCSSQSGHNTVSWYQQALGQGPQFIFQYYREEENGRGNFPPRFSGLQFPNYSSELNVNALELDDSALYLCASGDRVRAFFGQGTRLTVV.